The entry that follows covers one TCR beta chain sequence. Its antigen is not identified. These data originate in a study of somatic mutations in cytotoxic T cells in rheumatoid arthritis. Study-wide findings and caveats: Some patients, about an eighth of the roughly 65, had a largest CD8+ clone that exceeded 20% of CD8+ cells.

Assay used: immunoSEQ multiplex PCR; TCRdb lists only in-frame clones, some missing. The table records approximately 20,000 clones, more than 65% of them present only once. This CDR3 region has 13 residues. CDR1 is GTSNPN and CDR2 is SVGIG in the germline V gene (reference sequence). The V gene lost 5 bases and the J gene lost 4 bases, with 12 bases spanning the gap. The specimen was CD8+ T cells sorted from blood. The chain is built from TRBV30 and TRBJ1-5, with D possibly TRBD1 on 6 matching bases. This clonotype originated in a woman between 45 and 65 years old in good health. The CDR3 DNA reads as TGTGCCTGGTCCGACAGGACGAATCAGCCCCAGCATTTT. It translates to CAWSDRTNQPQHF. The entire variable domain, with the rest obtained from reference TRBV30 and TRBJ1-5, is as follows: SQTIHQWPATLVQPVGSPLSLECTVEGTSNPNLYWYRQAAGRGLQLLFYSVGIGQISSEVPQNLSASRPQDRQFILSSKKLLLSDSGFYLCAWSDRTNQPQHFGDGTRLSIL.